Here is one T cell receptor (beta chain) with its context. This record comes from a study of graft-versus-host responses after intestinal transplantation. Repertoires were generated with immunoSEQ multiplex PCR, while TCRdb's copy carries only in-frame clones and drops some. The table has around 7,700 clones, roughly 97% seen once; the top ten hold 0.2% to 0.3%. The source of this sequence is a human patient who received an intestinal transplant, so some T cells may come from the graft donor. Sequences were derived from PBMCs, sampled 23 days after intestinal transplant.

The CDR3 coding sequence is TGCAGCGTCACCACTAGCGGAGACCTGACCGGGGAGCTGTTTTTT. It codes for CSVTTSGDLTGELFF. The chain combines TRBV29-1 with TRBJ2-2; 8 bases fit TRBD2. The V segment lost 6 bases and the J segment 5 bases; nucleotides outside the gene matches: 11. CDR1 and CDR2 from the germline V gene are SQVTM and ANQGSEA. The CDR3 runs 15 residues.